This T cell receptor beta chain was recovered during a study of lymphopenia after photon versus proton radiotherapy. Germline CDR1 is SQVTM and CDR2 is ANQGSEA. Trimming removed 4 bases at V and 3 bases at J, with 15 bases between. The CDR3 consists of 14 residues. The method was immunoSEQ multiplex PCR; TCRdb's version includes in-frame clones alone and lacks a portion of them. The sample shows fewer than 30,000 clones, around 86% of them seen only once. The sequence was obtained from a woman between 45 and 65 years old with pancreatic cancer. The rearrangement uses TRBV29-1 and TRBJ2-5, with TRBD2 as a possible D gene (6 bases). The sequencing here drew on peripheral blood, taken from a patient treated with photon-based radiotherapy. The CDR3 is CSVAQTSFEETQYF. The CDR3 region has the DNA TGCAGCGTTGCCCAGACTAGTTTTGAAGAGACCCAGTACTTC.